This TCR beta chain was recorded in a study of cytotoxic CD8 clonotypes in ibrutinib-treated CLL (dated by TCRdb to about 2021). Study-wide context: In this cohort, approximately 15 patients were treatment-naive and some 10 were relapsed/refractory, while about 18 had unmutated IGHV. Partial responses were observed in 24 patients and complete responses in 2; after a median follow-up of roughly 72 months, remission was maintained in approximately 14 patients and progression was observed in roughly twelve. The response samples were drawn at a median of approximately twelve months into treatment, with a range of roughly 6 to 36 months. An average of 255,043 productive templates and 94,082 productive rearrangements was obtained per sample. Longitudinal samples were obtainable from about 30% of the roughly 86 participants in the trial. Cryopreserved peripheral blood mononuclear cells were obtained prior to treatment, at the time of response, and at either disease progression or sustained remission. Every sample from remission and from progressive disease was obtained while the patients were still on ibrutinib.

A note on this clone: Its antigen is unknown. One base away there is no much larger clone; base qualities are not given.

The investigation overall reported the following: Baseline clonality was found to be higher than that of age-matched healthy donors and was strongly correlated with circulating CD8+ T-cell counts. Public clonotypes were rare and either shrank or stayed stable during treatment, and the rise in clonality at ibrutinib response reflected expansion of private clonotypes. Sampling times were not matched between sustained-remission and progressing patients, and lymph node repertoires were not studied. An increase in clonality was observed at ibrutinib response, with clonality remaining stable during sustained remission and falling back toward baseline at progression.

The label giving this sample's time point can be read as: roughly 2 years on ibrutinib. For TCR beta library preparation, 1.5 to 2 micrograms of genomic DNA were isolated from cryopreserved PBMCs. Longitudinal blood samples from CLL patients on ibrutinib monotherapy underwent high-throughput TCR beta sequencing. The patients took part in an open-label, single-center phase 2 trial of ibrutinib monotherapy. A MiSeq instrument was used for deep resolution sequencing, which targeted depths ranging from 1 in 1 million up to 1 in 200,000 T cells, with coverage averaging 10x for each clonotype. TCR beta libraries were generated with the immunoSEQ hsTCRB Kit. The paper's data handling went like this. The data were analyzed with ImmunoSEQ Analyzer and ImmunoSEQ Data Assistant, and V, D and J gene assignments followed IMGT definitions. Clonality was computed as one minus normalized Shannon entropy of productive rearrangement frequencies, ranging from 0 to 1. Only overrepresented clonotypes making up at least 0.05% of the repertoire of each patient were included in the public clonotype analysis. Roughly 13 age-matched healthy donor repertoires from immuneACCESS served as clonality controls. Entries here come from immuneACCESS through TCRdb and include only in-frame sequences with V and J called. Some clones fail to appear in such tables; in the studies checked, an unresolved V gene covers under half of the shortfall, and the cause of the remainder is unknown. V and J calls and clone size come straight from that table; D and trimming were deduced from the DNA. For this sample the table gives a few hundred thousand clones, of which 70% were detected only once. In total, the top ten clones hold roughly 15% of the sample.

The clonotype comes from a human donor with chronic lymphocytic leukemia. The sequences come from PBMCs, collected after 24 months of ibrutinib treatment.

The DNA sequence follows: TGTGCCATCAGTGCCGGGACGGTCAATCAGCCCCAGCATTTT. Translation gives CAISAGTVNQPQHF. The V and J segments used are TRBV10-3 and TRBJ1-5; D gene: possibly TRBD1, on 5 matching bases. CDR1 and CDR2, per the germline V gene, are ENHRY and SYGVKD. V drops 4 bases and J drops 3 bases, leaving 10 bases in between. Taken from cysteine to phenylalanine, the CDR3 has 14 residues. This entry keeps only the CDR3 DNA: 42 bases, framed from base 1.